The 20 T cell receptor beta chains below all came from one sample that was sequenced in a study of cytomegalovirus exposure and HLA in healthy donors. The primer mix had 60 Vbeta and 13 Jbeta primers. Assay used: immunoSEQ multiplex PCR; TCRdb lists only in-frame clones, some missing. The sample lists 60,000 to 90,000 clones; 60% to 70% were seen once. The sequenced sample consisted of PBMCs. All receptors derive from a man aged 35 to 55 in good health and CMV-seropositive.

In this sample, this clone turned up once. The V and J genes are TRBV6-1 and TRBJ2-7; TRBD1 aligns across 10 bases. Per germline, CDR1 MNHNS and CDR2 SASEGT. V dropped 8 bases and J dropped 2; count of bases not matched to a gene: 6. The CDR3 is 14 amino acids. The CDR3 loop is CASHPGQGPYEQYF. The CDR3 nucleotides read TGTGCCAGCCATCCGGGACAGGGGCCCTACGAGCAGTACTTC.

The chain links TRBV28 to TRBJ1-1; weak D call: TRBD1 (6 bases). This CDR3 contains 16 residues. V was trimmed by 6 bases and J by 2 bases, leaving 19 bases between them. The germline CDR1 and CDR2 sequences are MDHEN and SYDVKM. Here the CDR3 reads CASSRIQGSRNTEAFF. The DNA for the CDR3 is TGTGCCAGCAGCCGAATACAGGGTTCCCGCAACACTGAAGCTTTCTTT. Combining the CDR3 with reference TRBV28 and TRBJ1-1 gives the whole variable domain DVKVTQSSRYLVKRTGEKVFLECVQDMDHENMFWYRQDPGLGLRLIYFSYDVKMKEKGDIPEGYSVSREKKERFSLILESASTNQTSMYLCASSRIQGSRNTEAFFGQGTRLTVV.

This rearrangement joins TRBV2 to TRBJ1-4; possible D gene TRBD1, 5 bases. The V end was cut by 7 bases, the J end by 3 bases, with 12 bases between. Germline V gene data show CDR1 as SNHLY and CDR2 as FYNNEI. The CDR3 totals 14 residues. CDR3 nucleotide sequence: TGTGCCAGCAATCAACAAGGGGCTAATGAAAAACTGTTTTTT. This codes for CASNQQGANEKLFF.

The gene calls are TRBV6-6 and TRBJ2-1; TRBD1 is a possible D gene (6 bases). The V gene lost 7 bases and the J gene lost 8 bases, with 21 bases spanning the gap. Per germline, CDR1 MNHNY and CDR2 SVGAGI (reference sequence). This CDR3 is 15 amino acids long. The CDR3: CASTKRGGGNDEQFF. CDR3 DNA sequence: TGTGCCAGCACCAAGAGAGGGGGTGGGAACGATGAGCAGTTCTTC.

This sequence joins TRBV30 and TRBJ1-1; 8 bases line up with TRBD1. Germline loops: CDR1 GTSNPN, CDR2 SVGIG (reference sequence). J was trimmed by 3 bases and V by 4 bases; bases with no gene match: 10. The CDR3 has 15 amino acids. The CDR3 region is CAWTGGAGVYTEAFF. CDR3 sequence (DNA): TGTGCCTGGACAGGGGGCGCCGGGGTGTACACTGAAGCTTTCTTT. Full variable domain (missing parts from reference TRBV30 and TRBJ1-1): SQTIHQWPATLVQPVGSPLSLECTVEGTSNPNLYWYRQAAGRGLQLLFYSVGIGQISSEVPQNLSASRPQDRQFILSSKKLLLSDSGFYLCAWTGGAGVYTEAFFGQGTRLTVV.

The V call is TRBV5-6, the J call TRBJ1-1; unclear D gene. This CDR3 has 15 residues. The germline CDR1 and CDR2 sequences are SGHDT and YYEEEE. Trimming shortened V by 0 bases and J by 1 base, and 10 bases separated the two germline ends. The CDR3 bases are TGTGCCAGCAGCTTGGAGGTAGGGAGGAACACTGAAGCTTTCTTT. Its protein is CASSLEVGRNTEAFF.

This clone was picked up a small number of times. The rearrangement uses TRBV9 and TRBJ2-2, with TRBD2 identical over 14 bases. The V gene end was trimmed by 0 bases and the J gene end by 3 bases; junction bases not matched to a gene: 10. The CDR3 is made up of 20 amino acids. CDR1 and CDR2 (germline): SGDLS, YYNGEE. The CDR3 DNA is TGTGCCAGCAGCGTAGTTGGGACTAGCGGGAGACGGAGGGACACCGGGGAGCTGTTTTTT. This encodes CASSVVGTSGRRRDTGELFF.

This chain uses TRBV5-1 with TRBJ2-1; TRBD2 matches 11 bases. V was clipped by 1 base and J by 10 bases; unmatched bases: 4. The germline CDR1 and CDR2 sequences are SGHRS and YFSETQ. The CDR3 length is 14 residues. CDR3 region: CASSLQLAGEEQFF. The CDR3 DNA follows: TGCGCCAGCAGCTTGCAACTAGCGGGAGAGGAGCAGTTCTTC.

The chain joins TRBV6-5 to TRBJ2-7; 9 bases fit TRBD2. In germline, CDR1 is MNHEY, CDR2 SVGAGI. CDR3 length: 14 amino acids. Trimming removed 6 bases from V and 2 bases from J; junction bases left unmatched: 5. CDR3 amino acids: CASSPSGGTYEQYF. Here the CDR3 DNA reads TGTGCCAGCAGCCCAAGCGGGGGGACCTACGAGCAGTACTTC.

The chain employs TRBV19 and TRBJ1-1; weak D call: TRBD1 (5 bases). The V end was cut by 11 bases, the J end by 7 bases, with 17 bases between. The CDR3 is 12 amino acids. Germline CDR1 and CDR2: LNHDA and SQIVND (reference sequence). CDR3 region: CACRGGGNEAFF. CDR3 nucleotides: TGTGCCTGCCGGGGTGGGGGGAATGAAGCTTTCTTT. The whole variable domain, remainder taken from reference TRBV19 and TRBJ1-1, is DGGITQSPKYLFRKEGQNVTLSCEQNLNHDAMYWYRQDPGQGLRLIYYSQIVNDFQKGDIAEGYSVSREKKESFPLTVTSAQKNPTAFYLCACRGGGNEAFFGQGTRLTVV.

This clone showed up just a few times. The chain has TRBV7-2 and TRBJ2-4; D is perhaps TRBD2 (5 bases). The germline V and J ends were trimmed by 4 bases and 3 bases, with 13 bases remaining between them. The CDR3 consists of 15 residues. Looked up from germline, CDR1 is SGHTA and CDR2 is FQGNSA. The CDR3 here is CASSSRNRGKNIQYF. The CDR3 DNA sequence: TGTGCCAGCAGCTCCCGAAACCGGGGCAAAAACATTCAGTACTTC.

The J gene is TRBJ2-5, the V gene TRBV5-8, with TRBD2 matching over 14 bases. Germline V gene data show CDR1 as SGHTS and CDR2 as YDEGEE. V shed 4 bases, J shed 1 base, and the junction held 6 bases outside the gene matches. This CDR3 contains 17 residues. The DNA of the CDR3 is TGTGCCAGCAGCACCCGACTAGCGGGAGGGTTCCAAGAGACCCAGTACTTC. Protein product: CASSTRLAGGFQETQYF.

In nucleotides, the CDR3 is TGTGCCAGCTCACCACAGGCGGCAGAGAGAAACACCATATATTTT. This gives the protein CASSPQAAERNTIYF. The J gene is TRBJ1-3, the V gene TRBV18; D gene ambiguous. Trimming took off 1 base at V and 5 bases at J, with 12 bases between the two ends. The CDR3 runs 15 residues. Germline loops: CDR1 KGHSH, CDR2 LQKENI.

The rearrangement joins TRBV28 to TRBJ1-2, with D uncertain. The CDR3 runs 14 residues. V lost 4 bases to trimming and J lost 4 bases, with 13 bases between them. Germline CDR1 is MDHEN and CDR2 is SYDVKM. The CDR3 protein is CASSSSREAYGYTF. The CDR3 DNA is TGTGCCAGCAGTTCATCCCGGGAGGCCTATGGCTACACCTTC.

This clone was counted only a few times. This sequence joins TRBV5-6 and TRBJ1-5; no clear D. Per germline, CDR1 SGHDT and CDR2 YYEEEE. There are 14 residues in the CDR3. V was cut by 1 base and J by 10 bases, with 15 bases left in between. In DNA, the CDR3 is TGTGCCAGCAGCTTGTTCGGCGCGGGTCAACCCCAGCATTTT. This translates into CASSLFGAGQPQHF. The whole variable domain, remainder taken from reference TRBV5-6 and TRBJ1-5, is DAGVTQSPTHLIKTRGQQVTLRCSPKSGHDTVSWYQQALGQGPQFIFQYYEEEERQRGNFPDRFSGHQFPNYSSELNVNALLLGDSALYLCASSLFGAGQPQHFGDGTRLSIL.

The V and J genes are TRBV19 and TRBJ1-5; a possible D gene is TRBD1 (5 bases). There are 14 residues in the CDR3. Germline values: CDR1 LNHDA, CDR2 SQIVND (reference sequence). Trimming shortened V by 4 bases and J by 5 bases, and 12 bases separated the two germline ends. CDR3 in amino acids: CASSRGDTYQPQHF. Written as DNA, the CDR3 is TGTGCCAGTAGTAGGGGGGATACGTATCAGCCCCAGCATTTT.

The V call is TRBV28, the J call TRBJ2-7; 7 bases match TRBD1. The J segment lost 3 bases and the V segment lost 7 bases, leaving 18 bases of the junction unmatched. The CDR3 is 17 residues long. Germline V CDR1 and CDR2: MDHEN, SYDVKM. This CDR3 is CASTKGPRQGSGYEQYF. CDR3 sequence (DNA): TGTGCCAGCACCAAAGGCCCAAGACAGGGTTCCGGCTACGAGCAGTACTTC.

Note on this clone: At one of its ends the junction is not consistent with the germline gene, which may arise from a read error. This sequence joins TRBV7-7 and TRBJ2-5; D is perhaps TRBD1 (5 bases). Germline lookup yields CDR1 SSHAT and CDR2 FNYEAQ (reference sequence). This CDR3 is built from 15 residues. The CDR3 reads CASSPSLGAGETQYF. CDR3 nucleotide sequence: TGTGCTAGCAGCCCGTCCCTAGGGGCAGGGGAGACCCAGTACTTC.

The V call is TRBV6-5, the J call TRBJ1-3, with TRBD1 as a possible D gene (5 bases). Trimming took 2 bases from V and 0 from J, leaving 8 bases between them. Germline CDR1 and CDR2: MNHEY and SVGAGI. This CDR3 is built from 15 residues. The CDR3 DNA reads TGTGCCAGCAGTTACACGACAGCCTCTGGAAACACCATATATTTT. Residues: CASSYTTASGNTIYF.

The gene calls are TRBV11-2 and TRBJ2-2; the D gene is possibly TRBD1 (6 bases). CDR3 size: 14 residues. Trimming stripped 5 bases from V and 1 base from J, with 8 bases between. Germline values: CDR1 SGHAT, CDR2 FQNNGV. The CDR3 nucleotides are TGTGCCAGCAGCCCACAGGGGAACACCGGGGAGCTGTTTTTT. Translating gives CASSPQGNTGELFF.